Listed below are T cell receptor beta chains from one sample, sequenced in a study of T cell repertoires in cytomegalovirus infection. TCRdb fed the reads into MiXCR, producing one record per CDR3 protein. Of under 800,000 distinct CDR3 sequences listed, roughly a quarter are singletons. The sample comprised CD8+ T cells from PBMCs. The source of these receptors is a human donor in good health (CMV status not recorded). Some clones in this sample may be carry-over from other donors' samples. Both conserved end residues are part of each CDR3. A D gene is named only where the DNA matches it firmly. Size is stated for part of the rows, as once, few or many counts, or as a class when the clone is expanded.

>many|TRBV7-8|TRBD2|TRBJ2-3|16
CASSLDAGGRTDTQYF
TGTGCCAGCAGCTTAGACGCGGGGGGTCGCACAGATACGCAGTATTTT
>NA|TRBV7-9|TRBD2|TRBJ2-1|16
CASSAPGTSGYNEQFF
TGTGCCAGCAGCGCTCCCGGGACTAGCGGCTACAATGAGCAGTTCTTC
>NA|TRBV29-1|TRBD2|TRBJ2-5|14
CSVEDAGGLAVKYF
TGCAGCGTTGAAGATGCGGGGGGACTAGCGGTGAAGTACTTC
>many|TRBV27|NA|TRBJ1-1|13
CASSFGSHAEAFF
TGTGCCAGCAGCTTCGGGTCGCACGCTGAAGCTTTCTTT
>few|TRBV5-6|NA|TRBJ1-6|13
CASTPGSRAPLHF
TGTGCCAGCACCCCTGGGTCCCGTGCACCCCTCCACTTT
>NA|TRBV20-1|NA|TRBJ2-1|13
CSARGVGRNEQFF
TGCAGTGCTAGAGGGGTAGGGCGCAATGAGCAGTTCTTC
>NA|TRBV9|NA|TRBJ1-1|13
CVSSEDRNTEAFF
TGTGTCAGCAGCGAGGACAGGAACACTGAAGCTTTCTTT
>NA|TRBV13|NA|TRBJ1-1|14
CASSLELLRGEAFF
TGTGCCAGCAGCCTGGAGTTGTTGAGGGGTGAAGCTTTCTTT
>few|TRBV15|NA|TRBJ2-3|17
CATSRDPSGTSTDTQYF
TGTGCCACCAGCAGAGATCCCAGCGGGACAAGCACAGATACGCAGTATTTT
>many|TRBV7-6|NA|TRBJ2-1|14
CASSKGQEGNEQFF
TGTGCCAGCAGCAAGGGACAAGAGGGGAATGAGCAGTTCTTC
>many|TRBV7-8|NA|TRBJ2-4|14
CASSPLGGVNIQYF
TGTGCCAGCAGCCCGCTAGGGGGGGTAAACATTCAGTACTTC
>NA|TRBV2|NA|TRBJ2-2|13
CASIQGPTGELFF
TGTGCCAGCATTCAGGGGCCCACCGGGGAGCTGTTTTTT
>many|TRBV11-2|NA|TRBJ1-1|15
CASSSWGWENTEAFF
TGTGCCAGCAGCTCCTGGGGATGGGAAAACACTGAAGCTTTCTTT
>NA|TRBV20-1|NA|TRBJ1-1|12
CSARGSGTEAFF
TGCAGTGCTAGAGGGAGCGGAACTGAAGCTTTCTTT
>few|TRBV20-1|NA|TRBJ1-2|14
CSAIVGSTNYGYTF
TGCAGTGCTATAGTAGGATCCACTAACTATGGCTACACCTTC
>many|TRBV28|TRBD2|TRBJ2-5|15
CASSFRSGGVETQYF
TGTGCCAGCAGTTTCCGGAGCGGGGGGGTAGAGACCCAGTACTTC
>few|TRBV7-3|NA|TRBJ2-2|18
CASSLMGFGQPGTGELFF
TGTGCCAGCAGCTTAATGGGATTTGGACAGCCCGGCACCGGGGAGCTGTTTTTT
>NA|TRBV12-3/TRBV12-4|NA|TRBJ2-7|14
CASSFGGGLAEQYF
TGTGCCAGCAGTTTCGGAGGGGGTCTGGCCGAGCAGTACTTC
>NA|TRBV10-2|NA|TRBJ2-2|14
CARRDKLNTGELFF
TGCGCCAGAAGGGACAAATTAAACACCGGGGAGCTGTTTTTT
>NA|TRBV29-1|NA|TRBJ2-1|14
CSASGSETYNEQFF
TGCAGCGCTTCAGGGTCTGAGACCTACAATGAGCAGTTCTTC
>NA|TRBV29-1|NA|TRBJ2-1|14
CSVEGLVGNNEQFF
TGCAGCGTTGAGGGTCTAGTGGGGAACAATGAGCAGTTCTTC
>NA|TRBV25-1|TRBD1|TRBJ1-2|15
CASSGSTGVGYGYTF
TGTGCCAGCAGTGGGTCTACAGGGGTTGGCTATGGCTACACCTTC
>NA|TRBV12-3/TRBV12-4|NA|TRBJ1-5|14
CASSGQGQLKPQHF
TGTGCCAGCAGTGGCCAGGGGCAGTTGAAGCCCCAGCATTTT
>many|TRBV6-2/TRBV6-3|NA|TRBJ1-1|17
CASRNKIRPKRGTEAFF
TGTGCCAGCAGAAACAAAATTCGGCCAAAACGAGGCACTGAAGCTTTCTTT
>few|TRBV7-6|NA|TRBJ1-1|12
CASSLDHIEAFF
TGTGCCAGCAGCTTAGACCACATTGAAGCTTTCTTT
>many|TRBV7-9|TRBD2|TRBJ2-7|14
CASSSPGGGYEQYF
TGTGCCAGCAGCTCCCCGGGCGGGGGTTACGAGCAGTACTTC
>many|TRBV10-3|NA|TRBJ2-1|13
CAISEKANNEQFF
TGTGCCATCAGTGAGAAGGCTAACAATGAGCAGTTCTTC
>few|TRBV5-5|NA|TRBJ2-1|14
CASAPGPFGDEQFF
TGTGCCAGCGCTCCTGGACCTTTTGGGGATGAGCAGTTCTTC
>NA|TRBV20-1|NA|TRBJ1-1|12
CSAGGSSTEAFF
TGCAGTGCTGGGGGGTCCTCCACTGAAGCTTTCTTT
>NA|TRBV20-1|NA|TRBJ1-1|16
CSARDPWVRPNTEAFF
TGCAGTGCTAGAGACCCTTGGGTGCGACCGAACACTGAAGCTTTCTTT
>NA|TRBV6-2/TRBV6-3|TRBD2|TRBJ2-5|14
CASDDQAGEETQYF
TGTGCCTCAGACGACCAAGCGGGGGAAGAGACCCAGTACTTC
>few|TRBV6-2/TRBV6-3|NA|TRBJ2-1|11
CAIEAYNEQFF
TGTGCCATCGAGGCCTACAATGAGCAGTTCTTC
>NA|TRBV29-1|NA|TRBJ2-7|11
CSVAVTYEQYF
TGCAGCGTCGCGGTGACCTACGAGCAGTACTTC